This T cell receptor beta chain comes out of a study of OX40 agonist ivuxolimab in advanced cancers. Across the study: Earlier treatment with anti-PD-1, anti-PD-L1 or anti-CTLA-4 was permitted, and around 36% had received some. Study-level results: Expanded clones tended on average to be more numerous among CD8+ T cells than CD4+.

Germline V lookup: CDR1 LNHDA, CDR2 SQIVND (reference sequence). The V gene lost 7 bases and the J gene lost 5 bases, with 11 bases spanning the gap. There are 12 residues in the CDR3. In the case of this clone: Its antigen is not identified.

TCRdb's table, derived via immunoSEQ multiplex PCR, lists solely in-frame clones and lacks some. Here the sample spans roughly 80,000 clones, approximately 86% being singletons. The sequenced sample was CD4+ or CD8+ T cells sorted from blood, obtained in a trial of the OX40 agonist ivuxolimab. This sequence was found in an adult with an advanced solid tumor such as melanoma, head and neck, liver or kidney cancer. This chain uses TRBV19 with TRBJ1-2, with D tentatively TRBD1 (6 bases). The CDR3 protein is CASKGDTYGYTF. The CDR3 DNA follows: TGTGCCAGTAAGGGGGACACATATGGCTACACCTTC.